This TCR beta chain derives from a study of CD8+CD57+ T cells in acquired aplastic anemia. Study observations and caveats: In CD8+ cells, Simpson's diversity showed no significant difference between patients and controls.

This clonotype was seen only a few times. Its target is not known. The CDR3 has 13 amino acids. Germline V gene data show CDR1 as GTSNPN and CDR2 as SVGIG (reference sequence). Germline trimming cut 8 bases from V and 8 bases from J; bases unmatched to any gene: 4. Template material for TCR beta VDJ and CDR3 profiling consisted of genomic DNA. One entry per CDR3 protein, called by TCRdb with MiXCR from the reads. The sample records about 250,000 distinct CDR3 sequences, 40% to 50% being singletons. Flow cytometry had shown expanded CD8+CD57+ cells in the patients chosen for sequencing. J is TRBJ1-6 and V is TRBV30; 12 bases line up with TRBD1. The clonotype was recovered from a human donor with aplastic anemia. Sequencing was performed on sorted CD4+, CD8+, or CD8+CD57+ T cells (not recorded which) from PBMCs. The CDR3 DNA reads as TGTGCCGGGGGACAGGGGGCTTATTCACCCCTCCACTTT. Protein product: CAGGQGAYSPLHF. Combining the CDR3 with reference TRBV30 and TRBJ1-6 gives the whole variable domain SQTIHQWPATLVQPVGSPLSLECTVEGTSNPNLYWYRQAAGRGLQLLFYSVGIGQISSEVPQNLSASRPQDRQFILSSKKLLLSDSGFYLCAGGQGAYSPLHFGNGTRLTVT.